The clone carrying this TCR beta chain has only a few counts. Its antigen is undetermined. The sample belongs to a study of cytomegalovirus exposure and HLA in healthy donors. Overall study findings and caveats: About 87% or about 30% of the time was how often most TCR beta V segments were productive, according to an earlier analysis.

60 Vbeta and 13 Jbeta primers were used in PCR. The protocol was immunoSEQ multiplex PCR, while the TCRdb copy is restricted to in-frame clones and leaves out a portion. This sample has some 150,000 clones; around 72% occur once, and the top ten carry roughly 4%. V was shortened by 4 bases and J by 8 bases, with 12 bases between the two germline ends. Germline lookup yields CDR1 SGHNT and CDR2 YENEEA. This CDR3 contains 13 residues. The chain is built from TRBV11-3 and TRBJ2-1; possible D gene TRBD2, 6 bases. The TCR sequence derives from a man aged 45 to 65 in good health and CMV-seropositive. The sequenced material came from PBMCs. The CDR3 region is CASSSRERDEQFF. CDR3 sequence (DNA): TGTGCCAGCAGCTCCCGCGAGCGGGATGAGCAGTTCTTC.